This entry describes one T cell receptor beta chain. V was shortened by 6 bases and J by 8 bases, with 14 bases between the two germline ends. In germline, CDR1 is MNHNY, CDR2 SVGAGI (reference sequence). The CDR3 consists of 13 residues. The method was immunoSEQ multiplex PCR; TCRdb's version includes in-frame clones alone and lacks a portion of them. The sample has tens of thousands of clones, around 93% seen once. The data stem from a study of T cell changes during pregnancy in multiple sclerosis. This clonotype was sampled from a female donor in good health, enrolled as a control in a pregnancy study. Here the sequenced sample was peripheral blood, taken in the second trimester of pregnancy. The chain joins TRBV6-6 to TRBJ2-4; no clear D. The CDR3 nucleotides are TGTGCCAGCAGCCTTACCGACCGGGACATTCAGTACTTC. Translation gives CASSLTDRDIQYF.